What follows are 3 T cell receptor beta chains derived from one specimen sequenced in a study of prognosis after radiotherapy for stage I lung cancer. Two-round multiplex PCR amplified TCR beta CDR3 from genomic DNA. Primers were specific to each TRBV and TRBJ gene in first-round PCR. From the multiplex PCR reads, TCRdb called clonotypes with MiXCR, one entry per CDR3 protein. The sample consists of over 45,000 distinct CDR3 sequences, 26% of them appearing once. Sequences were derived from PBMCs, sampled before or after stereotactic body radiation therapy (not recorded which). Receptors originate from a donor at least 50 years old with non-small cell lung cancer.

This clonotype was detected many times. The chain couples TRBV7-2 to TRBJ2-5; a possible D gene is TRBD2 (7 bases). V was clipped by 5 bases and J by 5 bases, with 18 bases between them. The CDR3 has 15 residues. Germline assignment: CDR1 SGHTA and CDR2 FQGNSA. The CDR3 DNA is TGTGCCAGCAGCCTCTTGGGGGGGCTGGGGGAGACCCAGTACTTC. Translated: CASSLLGGLGETQYF. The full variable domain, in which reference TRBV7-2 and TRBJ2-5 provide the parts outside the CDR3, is GAGVSQSPSNKVTEKGKDVELRCDPISGHTALYWYRQSLGQGLEFLIYFQGNSAPDKSGLPSDRFSAERTGGSVSTLTIQRTQQEDSAVYLCASSLLGGLGETQYFGPGTRLLVL.

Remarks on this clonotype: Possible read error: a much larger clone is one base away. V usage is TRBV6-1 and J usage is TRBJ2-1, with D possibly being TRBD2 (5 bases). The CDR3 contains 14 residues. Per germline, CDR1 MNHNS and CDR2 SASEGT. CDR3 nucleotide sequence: TGTGCCAGCACCCCGGAGCGGTTATACAGTGAGCAGTTCTTC. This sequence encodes CASTPERLYSEQFF.

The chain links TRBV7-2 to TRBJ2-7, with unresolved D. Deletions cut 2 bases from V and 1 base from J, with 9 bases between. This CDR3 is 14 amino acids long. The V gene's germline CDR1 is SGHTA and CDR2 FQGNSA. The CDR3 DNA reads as TGTGCCAGCAGCTTACAGGTTATTTCCTACGAGCAGTACTTC. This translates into CASSLQVISYEQYF. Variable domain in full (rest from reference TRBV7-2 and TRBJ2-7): GAGVSQSPSNKVTEKGKDVELRCDPISGHTALYWYRQSLGQGLEFLIYFQGNSAPDKSGLPSDRFSAERTGGSVSTLTIQRTQQEDSAVYLCASSLQVISYEQYFGPGTRLTVT.